The source of this TCR beta chain is a study of shared T cell receptors in the human thymus. Germline values: CDR1 SGDLS, CDR2 YYNGEE. This CDR3 is 15 amino acids long. The V and J ends lost 4 bases and 1 base respectively, with 14 bases between them. Profiling relied on immunoSEQ multiplex PCR, and the TCRdb table lists in-frame clones only, not all of them. Of hundreds of thousands of clones listed, roughly 86% are singletons. These data also featured in a second study, about human thymus T cells. From that second work: Having surgery to correct congenital heart defects, healthy Finnish infants acted as the donors. Resections removed during corrective heart surgery provided the thymus tissue used. It looked as if thymic and blood repertoires used V and J genes in a biased way.

This clonotype was sampled from a boy younger than two with a congenital heart defect. Sequencing input: thymocytes. The chain carries TRBV9 and TRBJ1-2; D not certain. CDR3 amino acids: CASSPTMLHNYGYTF. The CDR3 coding sequence is TGTGCCAGCAGCCCCACTATGCTCCATAACTATGGCTACACCTTC.